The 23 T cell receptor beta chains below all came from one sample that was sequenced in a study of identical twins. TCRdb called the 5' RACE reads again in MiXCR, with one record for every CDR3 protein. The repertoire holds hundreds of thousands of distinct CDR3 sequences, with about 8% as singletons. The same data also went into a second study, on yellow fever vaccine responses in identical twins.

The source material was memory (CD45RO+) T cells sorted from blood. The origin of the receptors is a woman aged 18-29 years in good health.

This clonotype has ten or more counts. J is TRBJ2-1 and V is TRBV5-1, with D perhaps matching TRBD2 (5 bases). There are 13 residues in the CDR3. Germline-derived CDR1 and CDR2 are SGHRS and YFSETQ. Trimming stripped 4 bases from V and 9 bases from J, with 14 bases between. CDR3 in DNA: TGCGCCAGCAGCGCCGCTAGCTTTCTTGAGCAGTTCTTC. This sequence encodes CASSAASFLEQFF.

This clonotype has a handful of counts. CDR3 sequence reads: CASSLHSGTSGNTQYF. The DNA for the CDR3 is TGTGCCAGCAGCTTACACTCAGGGACTAGCGGTAATACGCAGTATTTT. The V gene is TRBV11-3, the J gene TRBJ2-3; TRBD2 matches at 11 bases. CDR3 length equals 16 residues. With 2 bases clipped from V and 7 bases from J, the junction kept 8 bases outside the gene matches. Germline V gene data show CDR1 as SGHNT and CDR2 as YENEEA.

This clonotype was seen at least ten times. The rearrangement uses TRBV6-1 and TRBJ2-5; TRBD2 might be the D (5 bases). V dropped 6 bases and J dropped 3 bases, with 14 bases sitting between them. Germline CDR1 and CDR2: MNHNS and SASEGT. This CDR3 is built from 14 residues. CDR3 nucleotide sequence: TGTGCCAGCAGGGCCCGGGGTAAAGAAGAGACCCAGTACTTC. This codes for CASRARGKEETQYF.

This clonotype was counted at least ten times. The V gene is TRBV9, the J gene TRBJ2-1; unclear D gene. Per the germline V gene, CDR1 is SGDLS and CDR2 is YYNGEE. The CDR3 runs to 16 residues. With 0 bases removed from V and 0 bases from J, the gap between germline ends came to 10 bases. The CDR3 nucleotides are TGTGCCAGCAGCGTAGAGCCTTGGGGCTCCTACAATGAGCAGTTCTTC. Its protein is CASSVEPWGSYNEQFF.

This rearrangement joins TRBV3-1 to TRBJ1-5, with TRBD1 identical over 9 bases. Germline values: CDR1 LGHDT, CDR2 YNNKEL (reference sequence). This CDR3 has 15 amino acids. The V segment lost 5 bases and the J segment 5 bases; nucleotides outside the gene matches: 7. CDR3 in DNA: TGTGCCAGCAGCTATGGGACAGGGCTCGATCAGCCCCAGCATTTT. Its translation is CASSYGTGLDQPQHF. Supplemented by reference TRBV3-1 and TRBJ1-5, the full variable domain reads DTAVSQTPKYLVTQMGNDKSIKCEQNLGHDTMYWYKQDSKKFLKIMFSYNNKELIINETVPNRFSPKSPDKAHLNLHINSLELGDSAVYFCASSYGTGLDQPQHFGDGTRLSIL.

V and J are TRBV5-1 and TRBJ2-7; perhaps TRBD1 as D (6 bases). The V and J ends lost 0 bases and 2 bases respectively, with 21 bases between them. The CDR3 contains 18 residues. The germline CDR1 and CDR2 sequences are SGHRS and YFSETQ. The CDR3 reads CASSLGGPWQRTAYEQYF. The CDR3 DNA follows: TGCGCCAGCAGCTTGGGGGGCCCCTGGCAGAGGACAGCCTACGAGCAGTACTTC.

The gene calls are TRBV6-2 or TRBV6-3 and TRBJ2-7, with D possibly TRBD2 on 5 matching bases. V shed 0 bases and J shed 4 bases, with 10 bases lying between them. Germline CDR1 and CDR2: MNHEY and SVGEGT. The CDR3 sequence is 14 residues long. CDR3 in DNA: TGTGCCAGCAGTTACTCGACTACACTGTACGAGCAGTACGTC. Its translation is CASSYSTTLYEQYV.

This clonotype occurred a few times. Here the CDR3 reads CASSLDRHPGDTQYF. The CDR3, as DNA: TGTGCCAGCAGCTTGGACCGACACCCCGGAGATACGCAGTATTTT. This chain connects TRBV11-3 to TRBJ2-3; D is uncertain. CDR1 SGHNT and CDR2 YENEEA come from the germline V gene. The CDR3 totals 15 residues. Trimming removed 3 bases at V and 5 bases at J, with 15 bases between.

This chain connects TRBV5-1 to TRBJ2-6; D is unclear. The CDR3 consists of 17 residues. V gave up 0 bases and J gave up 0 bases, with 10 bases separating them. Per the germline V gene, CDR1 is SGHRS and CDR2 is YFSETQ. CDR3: CASSLGPTVSGANVLTF. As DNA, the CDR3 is TGCGCCAGCAGCTTGGGGCCAACAGTCTCTGGGGCCAACGTCCTGACTTTC.

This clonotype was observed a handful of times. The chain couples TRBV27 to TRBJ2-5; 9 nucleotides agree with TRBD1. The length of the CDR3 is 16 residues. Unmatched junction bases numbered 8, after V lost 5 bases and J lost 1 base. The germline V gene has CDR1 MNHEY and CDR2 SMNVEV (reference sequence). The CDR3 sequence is CASSPRMTGGQETQYF. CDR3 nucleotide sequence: TGTGCCAGCAGTCCCCGTATGACAGGGGGCCAAGAGACCCAGTACTTC.

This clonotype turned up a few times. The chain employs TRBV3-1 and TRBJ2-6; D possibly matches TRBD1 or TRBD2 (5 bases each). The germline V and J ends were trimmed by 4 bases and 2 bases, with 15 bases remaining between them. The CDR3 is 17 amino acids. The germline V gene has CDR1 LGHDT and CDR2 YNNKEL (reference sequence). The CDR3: CASSPKVGGTGANVLTF. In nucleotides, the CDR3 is TGTGCCAGCAGCCCCAAAGTTGGGGGAACTGGGGCCAACGTCCTGACTTTC. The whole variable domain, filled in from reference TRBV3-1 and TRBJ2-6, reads DTAVSQTPKYLVTQMGNDKSIKCEQNLGHDTMYWYKQDSKKFLKIMFSYNNKELIINETVPNRFSPKSPDKAHLNLHINSLELGDSAVYFCASSPKVGGTGANVLTFGAGSRLTVL.

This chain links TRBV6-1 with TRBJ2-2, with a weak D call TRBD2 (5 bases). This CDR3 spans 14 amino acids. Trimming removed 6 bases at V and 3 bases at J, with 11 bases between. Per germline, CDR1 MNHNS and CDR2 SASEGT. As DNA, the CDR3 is TGTGCCAGCAGCCACGTCGGGGACACCGGGGAGCTGTTTTTT. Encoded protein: CASSHVGDTGELFF.

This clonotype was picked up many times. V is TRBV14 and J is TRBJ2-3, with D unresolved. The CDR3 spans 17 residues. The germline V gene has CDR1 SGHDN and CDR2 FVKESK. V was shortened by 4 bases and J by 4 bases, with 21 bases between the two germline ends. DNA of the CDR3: TGTGCCAGCAGCCTCCTAACGCGACCTGACTCGCCAGATACGCAGTATTTT. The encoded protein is CASSLLTRPDSPDTQYF.

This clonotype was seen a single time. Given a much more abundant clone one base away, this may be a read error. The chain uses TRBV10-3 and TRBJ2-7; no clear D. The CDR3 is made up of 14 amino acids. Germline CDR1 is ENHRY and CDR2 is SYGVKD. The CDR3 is CAISEDWRPYEQNF. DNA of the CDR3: TGTGCCATCAGTGAGGACTGGAGACCCTACGAGCAGAACTTC.

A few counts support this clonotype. The CDR3 loop is CASSSGANEQFF. CDR3 coding DNA: TGTGCCAGCAGTTCGGGAGCCAATGAGCAGTTCTTC. The chain carries TRBV6-5 and TRBJ2-1, with a possible D match to TRBD2 (6 bases). The V gene lost 4 bases and the J gene lost 6 bases, with 7 bases spanning the gap. Germline values: CDR1 MNHEY, CDR2 SVGAGI. The CDR3 contains 12 residues.

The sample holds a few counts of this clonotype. The CDR3 region is CSASRGDGYTF. CDR3 nucleotide sequence: TGCAGTGCTAGCAGGGGGGATGGCTACACCTTC. The V and J genes are TRBV20-1 and TRBJ1-2; 7 bases line up with TRBD1. The CDR3 covers 11 residues. V dropped 3 bases and J dropped 6; count of bases not matched to a gene: 1. Germline CDR1 reads DFQATT; CDR2 reads SNEGSKA (reference sequence).

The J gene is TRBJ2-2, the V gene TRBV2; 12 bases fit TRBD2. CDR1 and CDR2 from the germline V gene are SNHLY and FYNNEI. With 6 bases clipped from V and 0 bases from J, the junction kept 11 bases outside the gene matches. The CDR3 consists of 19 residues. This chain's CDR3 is CASRPLAGGLPSNTGELFF. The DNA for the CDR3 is TGTGCCAGCAGGCCACTAGCGGGGGGCCTACCTTCGAACACCGGGGAGCTGTTTTTT.

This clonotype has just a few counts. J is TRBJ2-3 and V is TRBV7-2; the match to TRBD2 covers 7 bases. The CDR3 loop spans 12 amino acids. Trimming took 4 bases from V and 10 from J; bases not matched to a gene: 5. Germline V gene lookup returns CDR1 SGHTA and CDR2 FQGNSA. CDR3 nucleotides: TGTGCCAGCAGCTCTAGACTAGCAGCGCAGTATTTT. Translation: CASSSRLAAQYF.

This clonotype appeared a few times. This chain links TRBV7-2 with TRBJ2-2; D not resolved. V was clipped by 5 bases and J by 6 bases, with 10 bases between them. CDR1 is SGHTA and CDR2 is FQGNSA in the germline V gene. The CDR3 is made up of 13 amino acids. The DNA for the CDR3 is TGTGCCAGCAGCCGGAATGCGGCCGGGGAGCTGTTTTTT. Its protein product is CASSRNAAGELFF.

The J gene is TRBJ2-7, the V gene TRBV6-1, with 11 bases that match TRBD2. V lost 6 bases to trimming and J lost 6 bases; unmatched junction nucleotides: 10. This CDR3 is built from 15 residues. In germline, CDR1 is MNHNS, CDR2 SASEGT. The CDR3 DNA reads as TGTGCCAGCAGCCAAACTAGCGGGGGTTCACTCGAGCAGTACGTC. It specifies CASSQTSGGSLEQYV.

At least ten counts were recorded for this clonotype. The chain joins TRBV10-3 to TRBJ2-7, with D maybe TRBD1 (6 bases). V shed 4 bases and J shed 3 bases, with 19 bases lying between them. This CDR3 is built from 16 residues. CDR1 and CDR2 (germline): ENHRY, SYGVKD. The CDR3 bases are TGTGCCATCAGTGGATCTCCGGGTCAGGGACACTACGAGCAGTACGTC. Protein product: CAISGSPGQGHYEQYV.

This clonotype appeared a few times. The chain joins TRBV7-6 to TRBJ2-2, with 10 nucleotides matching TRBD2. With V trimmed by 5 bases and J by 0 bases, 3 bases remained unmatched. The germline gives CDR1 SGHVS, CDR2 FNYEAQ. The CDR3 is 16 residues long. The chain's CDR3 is CASSLTSGTNTGELFF. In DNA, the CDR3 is TGTGCCAGCAGCCTCACTAGCGGGACGAACACCGGGGAGCTGTTTTTT.

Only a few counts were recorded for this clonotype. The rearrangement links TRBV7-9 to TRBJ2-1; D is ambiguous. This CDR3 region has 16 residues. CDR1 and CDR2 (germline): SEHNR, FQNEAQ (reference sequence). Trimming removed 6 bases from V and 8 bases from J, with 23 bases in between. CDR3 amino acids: CASSPTSGLLHDEQFF. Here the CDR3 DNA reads TGTGCCAGCAGTCCAACCTCCGGGCTACTACATGATGAGCAGTTCTTC.